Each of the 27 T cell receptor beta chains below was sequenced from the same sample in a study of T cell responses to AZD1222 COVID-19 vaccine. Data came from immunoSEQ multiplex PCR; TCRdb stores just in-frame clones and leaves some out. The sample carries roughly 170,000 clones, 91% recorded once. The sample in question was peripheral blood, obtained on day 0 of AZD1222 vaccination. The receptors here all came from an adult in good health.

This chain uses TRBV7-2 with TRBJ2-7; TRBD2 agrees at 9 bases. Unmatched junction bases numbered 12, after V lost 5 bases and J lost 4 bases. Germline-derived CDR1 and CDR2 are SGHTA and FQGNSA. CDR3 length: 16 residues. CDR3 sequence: CASSPGTSRYLYEQYF. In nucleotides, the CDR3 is TGTGCCAGCAGCCCTGGGACTAGCCGATATCTTTACGAGCAGTACTTC.

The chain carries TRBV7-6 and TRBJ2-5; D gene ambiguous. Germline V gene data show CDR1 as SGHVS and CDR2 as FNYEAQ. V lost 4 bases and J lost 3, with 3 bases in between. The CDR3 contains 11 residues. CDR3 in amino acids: CASSSEETQYF. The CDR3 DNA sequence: TGTGCCAGCAGCTCTGAAGAGACCCAGTACTTC.

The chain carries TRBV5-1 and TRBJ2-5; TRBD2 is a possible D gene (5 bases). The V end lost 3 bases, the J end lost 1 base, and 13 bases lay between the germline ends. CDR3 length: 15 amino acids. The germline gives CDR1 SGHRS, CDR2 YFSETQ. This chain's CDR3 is CASSSHERAQETQYF. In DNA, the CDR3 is TGCGCCAGCAGCTCTCACGAGAGGGCCCAAGAGACCCAGTACTTC.

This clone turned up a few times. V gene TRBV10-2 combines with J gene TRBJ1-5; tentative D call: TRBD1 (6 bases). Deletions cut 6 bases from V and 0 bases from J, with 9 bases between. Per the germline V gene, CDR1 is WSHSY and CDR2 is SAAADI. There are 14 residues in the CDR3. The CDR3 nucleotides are TGCGCCAGCAGGAGGACAGATAGCAATCAGCCCCAGCATTTT. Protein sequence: CASRRTDSNQPQHF.

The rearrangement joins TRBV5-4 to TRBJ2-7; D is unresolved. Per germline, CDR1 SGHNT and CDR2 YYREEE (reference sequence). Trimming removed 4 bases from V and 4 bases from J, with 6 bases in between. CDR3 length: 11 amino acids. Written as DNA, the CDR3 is TGTGCCAGCAGCACTGGGTACGAGCAGTACTTC. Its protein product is CASSTGYEQYF. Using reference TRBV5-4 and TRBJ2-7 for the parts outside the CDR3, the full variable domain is ETGVTQSPTHLIKTRGQQVTLRCSSQSGHNTVSWYQQALGQGPQFIFQYYREEENGRGNFPPRFSGLQFPNYSSELNVNALELDDSALYLCASSTGYEQYFGPGTRLTVT.

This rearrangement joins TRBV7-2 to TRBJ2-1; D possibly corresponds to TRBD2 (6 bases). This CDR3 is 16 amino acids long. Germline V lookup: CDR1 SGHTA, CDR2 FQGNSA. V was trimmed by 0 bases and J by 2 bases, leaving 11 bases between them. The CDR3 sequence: CASSLARGRPYNEQFF. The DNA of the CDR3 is TGTGCCAGCAGCTTAGCGCGGGGCCGACCCTACAATGAGCAGTTCTTC.

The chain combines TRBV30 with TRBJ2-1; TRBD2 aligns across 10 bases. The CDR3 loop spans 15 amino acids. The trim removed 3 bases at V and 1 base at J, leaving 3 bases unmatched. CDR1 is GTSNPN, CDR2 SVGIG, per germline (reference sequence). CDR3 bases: TGTGCCTGGAGCGAACTAGCGGGGTCCTACAATGAGCAGTTCTTC. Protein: CAWSELAGSYNEQFF.

The chain's CDR3 is CASSPDGGRADTQYF. CDR3 sequence (DNA): TGTGCCAGCAGCCCCGACGGGGGAAGGGCAGATACGCAGTATTTT. This chain connects TRBV5-4 to TRBJ2-3, with D maybe TRBD2 (6 bases). This CDR3 spans 15 amino acids. In germline, CDR1 is SGHNT, CDR2 YYREEE (reference sequence). V was shortened by 4 bases and J by 4 bases, with 16 bases between the two germline ends.

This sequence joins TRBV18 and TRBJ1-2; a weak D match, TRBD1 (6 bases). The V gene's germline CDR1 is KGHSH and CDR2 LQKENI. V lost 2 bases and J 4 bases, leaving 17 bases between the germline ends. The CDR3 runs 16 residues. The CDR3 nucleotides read TGTGCCAGCTCACCAACTTTGGGGGGCGAGGGCTATGGCTACACCTTC. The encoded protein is CASSPTLGGEGYGYTF.

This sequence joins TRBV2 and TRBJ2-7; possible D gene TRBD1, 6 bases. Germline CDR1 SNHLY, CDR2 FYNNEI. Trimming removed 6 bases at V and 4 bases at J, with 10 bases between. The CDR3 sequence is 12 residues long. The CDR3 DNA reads TGTGCCAGCAGACAGGGTCCGTACGAGCAGTACTTC. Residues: CASRQGPYEQYF.

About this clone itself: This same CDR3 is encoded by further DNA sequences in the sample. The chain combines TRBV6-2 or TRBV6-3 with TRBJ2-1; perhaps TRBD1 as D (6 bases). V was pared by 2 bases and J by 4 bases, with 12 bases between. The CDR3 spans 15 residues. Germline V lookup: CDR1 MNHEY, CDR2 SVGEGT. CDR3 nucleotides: TGTGCCAGCAGTTACGGGCAGGGGATTTACAATGAGCAGTTCTTC. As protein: CASSYGQGIYNEQFF.

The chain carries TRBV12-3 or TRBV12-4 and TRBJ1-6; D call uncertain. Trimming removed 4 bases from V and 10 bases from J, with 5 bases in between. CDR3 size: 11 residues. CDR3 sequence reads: CASSSQSPLHF. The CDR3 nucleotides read TGTGCCAGCAGTTCACAGTCACCCCTCCACTTT.

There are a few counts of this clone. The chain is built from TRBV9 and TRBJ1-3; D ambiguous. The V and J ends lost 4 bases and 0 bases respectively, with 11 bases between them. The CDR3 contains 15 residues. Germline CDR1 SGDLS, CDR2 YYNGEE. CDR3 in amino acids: CASSYGPYSGNTIYF. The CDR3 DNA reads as TGTGCCAGCAGCTACGGACCGTACTCTGGAAACACCATATATTTT.

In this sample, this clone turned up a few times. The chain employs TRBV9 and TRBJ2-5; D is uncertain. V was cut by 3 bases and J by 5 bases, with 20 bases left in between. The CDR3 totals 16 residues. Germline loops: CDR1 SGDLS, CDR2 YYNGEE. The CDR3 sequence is CASSASKDLPRETQYF. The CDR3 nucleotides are TGTGCCAGCAGCGCCTCCAAAGACTTGCCTCGGGAGACCCAGTACTTC.

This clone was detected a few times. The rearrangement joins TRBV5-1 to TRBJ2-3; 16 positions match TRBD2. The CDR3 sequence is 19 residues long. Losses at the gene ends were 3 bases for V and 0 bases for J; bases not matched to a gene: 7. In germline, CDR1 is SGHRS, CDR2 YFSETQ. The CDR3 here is CASSSGLAGGMSSTDTQYF. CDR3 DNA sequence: TGCGCCAGCAGCTCGGGACTAGCGGGGGGGATGTCTAGCACAGATACGCAGTATTTT.

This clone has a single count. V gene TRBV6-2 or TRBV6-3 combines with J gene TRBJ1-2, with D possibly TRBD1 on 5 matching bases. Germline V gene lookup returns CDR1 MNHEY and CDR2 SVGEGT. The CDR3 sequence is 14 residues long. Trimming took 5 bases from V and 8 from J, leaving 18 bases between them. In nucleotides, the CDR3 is TGTGCCAGCAGTCTGACCGGGACGACGGGCGGCTACACCTTC. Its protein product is CASSLTGTTGGYTF.

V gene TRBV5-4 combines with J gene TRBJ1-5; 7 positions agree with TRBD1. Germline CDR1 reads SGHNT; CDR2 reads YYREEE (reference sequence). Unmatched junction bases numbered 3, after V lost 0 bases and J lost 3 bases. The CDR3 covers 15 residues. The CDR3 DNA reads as TGTGCCAGCAGCTTGGACAGGGGAATCAATCAGCCCCAGCATTTT. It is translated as CASSLDRGINQPQHF.

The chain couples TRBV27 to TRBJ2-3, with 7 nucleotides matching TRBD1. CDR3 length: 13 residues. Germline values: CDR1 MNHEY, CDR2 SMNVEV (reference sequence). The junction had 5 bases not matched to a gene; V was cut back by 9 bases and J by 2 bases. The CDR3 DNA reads TGTGCCAGTAACAGGGGACCCACAGATACGCAGTATTTT. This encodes CASNRGPTDTQYF.

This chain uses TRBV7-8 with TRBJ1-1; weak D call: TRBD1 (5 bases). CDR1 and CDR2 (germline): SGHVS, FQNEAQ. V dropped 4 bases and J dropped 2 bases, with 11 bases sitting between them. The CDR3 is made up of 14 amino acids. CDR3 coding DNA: TGTGCCAGCAGCTCGCGACAGAGCAACACTGAAGCTTTCTTT. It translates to CASSSRQSNTEAFF.

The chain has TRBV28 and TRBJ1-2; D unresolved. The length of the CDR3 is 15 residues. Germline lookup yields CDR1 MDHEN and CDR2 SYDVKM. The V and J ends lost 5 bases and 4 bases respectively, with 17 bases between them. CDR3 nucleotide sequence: TGTGCCAGCAGTCTCGAAGCAACGACTCTCTATGGCTACACCTTC. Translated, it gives CASSLEATTLYGYTF.

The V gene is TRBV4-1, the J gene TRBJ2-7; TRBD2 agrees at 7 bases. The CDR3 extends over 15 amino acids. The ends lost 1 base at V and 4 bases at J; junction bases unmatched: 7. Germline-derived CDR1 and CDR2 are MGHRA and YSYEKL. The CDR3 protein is CASSQVSAGAYEQYF. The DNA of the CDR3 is TGCGCCAGCAGCCAAGTATCGGCGGGAGCATACGAGCAGTACTTC.

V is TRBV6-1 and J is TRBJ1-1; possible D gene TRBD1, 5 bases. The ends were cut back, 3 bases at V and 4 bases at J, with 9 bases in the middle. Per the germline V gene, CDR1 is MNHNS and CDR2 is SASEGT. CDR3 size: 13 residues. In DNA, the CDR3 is TGTGCCAGCAGTGATCGGAGGGGCACTGAAGCTTTCTTT. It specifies CASSDRRGTEAFF.

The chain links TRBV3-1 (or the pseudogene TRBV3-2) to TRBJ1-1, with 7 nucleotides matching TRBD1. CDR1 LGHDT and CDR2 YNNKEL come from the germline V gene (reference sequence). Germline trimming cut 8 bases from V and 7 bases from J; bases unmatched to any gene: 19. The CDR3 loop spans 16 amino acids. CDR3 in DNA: TGTGCCAGCGGACCCCCTCGGGTCAACAGGGGAAGTGAAGCTTTCTTT. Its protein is CASGPPRVNRGSEAFF.

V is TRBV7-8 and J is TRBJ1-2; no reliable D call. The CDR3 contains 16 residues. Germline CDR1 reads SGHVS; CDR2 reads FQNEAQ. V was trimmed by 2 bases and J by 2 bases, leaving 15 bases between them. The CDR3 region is CASSLTGKWENYGYTF. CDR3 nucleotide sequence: TGTGCCAGCAGCTTAACGGGGAAATGGGAGAACTATGGCTACACCTTC. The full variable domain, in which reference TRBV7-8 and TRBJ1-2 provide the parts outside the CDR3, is GAGVSQSPRYKVAKRGQDVALRCDPISGHVSLFWYQQALGQGPEFLTYFQNEAQLDKSGLPSDRFFAERPEGSVSTLKIQRTQQEDSAVYLCASSLTGKWENYGYTFGSGTRLTVV.

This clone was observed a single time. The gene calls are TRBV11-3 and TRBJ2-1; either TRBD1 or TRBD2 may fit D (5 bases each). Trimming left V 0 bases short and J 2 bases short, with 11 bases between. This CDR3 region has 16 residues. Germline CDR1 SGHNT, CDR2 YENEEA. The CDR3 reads CASSLDGTATYNEQFF. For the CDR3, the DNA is TGTGCCAGCAGCTTAGATGGGACGGCTACCTACAATGAGCAGTTCTTC.

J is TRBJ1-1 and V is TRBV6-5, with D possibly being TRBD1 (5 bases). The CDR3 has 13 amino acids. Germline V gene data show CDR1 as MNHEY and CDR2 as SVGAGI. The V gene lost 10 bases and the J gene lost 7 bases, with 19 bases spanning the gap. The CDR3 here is CATEGKEGGEAFF. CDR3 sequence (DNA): TGTGCCACGGAGGGGAAAGAGGGCGGTGAAGCTTTCTTT.

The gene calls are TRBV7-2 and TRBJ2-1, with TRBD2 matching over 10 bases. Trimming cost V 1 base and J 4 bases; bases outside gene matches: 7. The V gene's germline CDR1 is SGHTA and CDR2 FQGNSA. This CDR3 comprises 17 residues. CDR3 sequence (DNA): TGTGCCAGCAGCTTAGGGGTAGCGGGGGGCCAATACAATGAGCAGTTCTTC. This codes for CASSLGVAGGQYNEQFF.